This TCR beta chain was obtained from a study of siplizumab effects on memory and regulatory T cells. The data were produced by immunoSEQ multiplex PCR, yet TCRdb's version contains in-frame clones alone and is incomplete. The data contain tens of thousands of clones, 89% of them seen just once; the ten biggest clones take up 0.25%. Trimming cost V 5 bases and J 2 bases; bases outside gene matches: 11. The CDR3 has 17 amino acids. CDR1 is SSHAT, CDR2 FNYEAQ, per germline (reference sequence). The gene calls are TRBV7-7 and TRBJ2-5; 10 bases map to TRBD1. The TCR was taken from a human donor in good health. The sequenced sample was naive CD4+ T cells sorted from blood. The CDR3 DNA sequence: TGTGCCAGCAGCGGGACAGGGGTGGCGGGGGGACAAGAGACCCAGTACTTC. Translating it yields CASSGTGVAGGQETQYF.